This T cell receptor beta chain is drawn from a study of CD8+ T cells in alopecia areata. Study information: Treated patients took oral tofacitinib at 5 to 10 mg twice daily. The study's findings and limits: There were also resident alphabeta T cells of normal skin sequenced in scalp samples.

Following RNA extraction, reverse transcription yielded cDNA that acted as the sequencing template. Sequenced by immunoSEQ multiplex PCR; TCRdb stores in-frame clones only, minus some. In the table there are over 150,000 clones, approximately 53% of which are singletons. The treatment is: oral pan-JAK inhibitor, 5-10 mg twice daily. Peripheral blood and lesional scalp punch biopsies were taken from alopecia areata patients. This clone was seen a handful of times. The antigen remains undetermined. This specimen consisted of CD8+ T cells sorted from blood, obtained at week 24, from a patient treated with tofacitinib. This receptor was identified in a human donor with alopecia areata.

CDR3 sequence reads: CASSLGQGRTEAFF. The CDR3 DNA reads as TGTGCCAGCAGCTTAGGGCAGGGACGGACTGAAGCTTTCTTT. V usage is TRBV13 and J usage is TRBJ1-1, with D perhaps matching TRBD1 (5 bases). The CDR3 totals 14 residues. Germline V gives CDR1 PRHDT, CDR2 FYEKMQ (reference sequence). Trimming took 0 bases from V and 5 from J, leaving 10 bases between them.